This T cell receptor (beta chain) was captured in a study of T-cell reconstitution after alpha-beta-depleted transplantation in children. Study observations and caveats: T cells produced anew were the main source of T-cell counts and diversity one year after transplant.

As for this clonotype: Its antigen remains unidentified.

Unique molecular identifiers tagged the TCRbeta library. TCRdb analysed the PCR reads with MiXCR anew, one entry per CDR3 protein. The sample has approximately 430,000 distinct CDR3 sequences; 15% to 20% are singletons. CDR3 size: 17 residues. The V segment lost 3 bases and the J segment 5 bases; nucleotides outside the gene matches: 14. This rearrangement joins TRBV12-3 or TRBV12-4 to TRBJ2-5, with 8 bases identical to TRBD1. This receptor was obtained from a boy under two years old who had a stem cell transplant for Wiskott-Aldrich syndrome, so the T cells may come from the graft donor. Specimen: PBMCs, mostly from graft donor cells, collected 360 days after TCRalphabeta/CD19-depleted stem cell transplant. The CDR3 DNA reads TGTGCCAGCAGTTTGCTCGGGCTCAGGGGGCTCCGGGAGACCCAGTACTTC. Translated: CASSLLGLRGLRETQYF.